These 4 T cell receptor beta chains came from one sample sequenced in a study of T cells in women clearing cervical HPV infection. Sequenced by immunoSEQ multiplex PCR; TCRdb stores in-frame clones only, minus some. Its listing shows 25,000 to 35,000 clones. The sample taken for sequencing was blood buffy coat. These TCRs come from a woman between 18 and 69 years old with a cervical HPV16 infection that either progressed to CIN3+ or cleared (not recorded which).

To note about this clone: The observed sequence ends 3 residues before the CDR3 terminus, with the missing tail filled in from the germline J gene. This sequence joins TRBV7-9 and TRBJ1-4; D might be TRBD1 (6 bases). Germline-derived CDR1 and CDR2 are SEHNR and FQNEAQ (reference sequence). Between the trimmed V and J ends, which lost 3 bases and 5 bases, there was a span of 10 bases. The CDR3 length is 14 residues. CDR3 sequence reads: CASSFLRGNEKLFF. Incomplete CDR3 DNA: TGTGCCAGCAGCTTTCTCAGGGGAAATGAAAAA.

On this clone itself: The read is 3 residues too short to cover the CDR3 end, so that end is filled in from the germline J gene. The chain employs TRBV20-1 and TRBJ2-1; perhaps TRBD1 as D (6 bases). Germline CDR1 reads DFQATT; CDR2 reads SNEGSKA (reference sequence). Trimming left V 0 bases short and J 2 bases short, with 11 bases between. CDR3 length: 15 residues. The sequenced part of the CDR3 DNA is TGCAGTGCTAGAGAAGCTGACAGGCCCTACAATGAG. Amino acids: CSAREADRPYNE. The entire CDR3 is CSAREADRPYNEQFF.

With respect to this clone: The read gets to within 3 residues of the CDR3 end, and the germline J gene fills in the rest. The rearrangement uses TRBV7-9 and TRBJ1-2, with no clear D. The germline CDR1 and CDR2 sequences are SEHNR and FQNEAQ (reference sequence). The CDR3 has 12 amino acids. Incomplete CDR3 DNA: TGTGCCAGCAGCTTAGTCGGTAGTGAC. Residues: CASSLVGSD. The complete CDR3 sequence is CASSLVGSDYTF.

A note on this clone: The CDR3 end is not reached by the read, which stops 3 residues before it; the germline J gene fills it in. The chain combines TRBV19 with TRBJ1-5; 7 bases align to TRBD1. The CDR3 consists of 18 residues. With 6 bases clipped from V and 0 bases from J, the junction kept 14 bases outside the gene matches. In germline, CDR1 is LNHDA, CDR2 SQIVND (reference sequence). The DNA read from the CDR3 is TGTGCCAGTAGCCCCACCACTCAGGGGGTTTATAGCAATCAGCCC. Protein sequence: CASSPTTQGVYSNQP. The full CDR3 protein reads CASSPTTQGVYSNQPQHF.